The 30 T cell receptor beta chains in this list originate from one sample, sequenced in a study of cytotoxic CD8 clonotypes in ibrutinib-treated CLL. Using immunoSEQ multiplex PCR, the repertoire was profiled, and TCRdb retains in-frame clones only, with some absent. The table lists about 70,000 clones, 90% of them singletons. The specimen comprised PBMCs, sampled after 12 months of ibrutinib treatment. The source of these receptors is a human donor with chronic lymphocytic leukemia.

This clone was observed a few times. In DNA, the CDR3 is TGTGCCAGCAGTTACTCCAGCGGGAGGGCCTACAATGAGCAGTTCTTC. It codes for CASSYSSGRAYNEQFF. This chain connects TRBV6-5 to TRBJ2-1; 10 nucleotides align to TRBD2. Unmatched junction bases numbered 1, after V lost 0 bases and J lost 2 bases. In germline, CDR1 is MNHEY, CDR2 SVGAGI. CDR3 length: 16 residues.

This chain connects TRBV2 to TRBJ1-4; D remains ambiguous. This CDR3 is 14 amino acids long. Germline V CDR1 and CDR2: SNHLY, FYNNEI. Deletions cut 2 bases from V and 6 bases from J, with 10 bases between. The CDR3 DNA reads TGTGCCAGCAGTGAATGGCAGTATTATGAAAAACTGTTTTTT. It is translated as CASSEWQYYEKLFF.

The rearrangement uses TRBV2 and TRBJ2-5; no definite D call. Germline assignment: CDR1 SNHLY and CDR2 FYNNEI. V dropped 4 bases and J dropped 5 bases, with 2 bases sitting between them. The CDR3 is 10 amino acids. CDR3 DNA: TGTGCCAGCAGTGGGGAGACCCAGTACTTC. Translated, it gives CASSGETQYF.

The J gene is TRBJ1-1, the V gene TRBV5-1, with D unresolved. In germline, CDR1 is SGHRS, CDR2 YFSETQ. There are 14 residues in the CDR3. The V end lost 0 bases, the J end lost 5 bases, and 11 bases lay between the germline ends. CDR3 residues: CASSLEWGGTEAFF. The CDR3 DNA reads as TGCGCCAGCAGCTTGGAATGGGGAGGGACTGAAGCTTTCTTT.

V is TRBV30 and J is TRBJ2-1; no firm D call. The CDR3 sequence is 16 residues long. The V and J ends lost 1 base and 4 bases respectively, with 17 bases between them. CDR1 GTSNPN and CDR2 SVGIG come from the germline V gene (reference sequence). In nucleotides, the CDR3 is TGTGCCTGGAGTGAAGGACGCTCACCGTCGTACAATGAGCAGTTCTTC. Protein sequence: CAWSEGRSPSYNEQFF. Looking up the rest from reference TRBV30 and TRBJ2-1 gives the full variable domain: SQTIHQWPATLVQPVGSPLSLECTVEGTSNPNLYWYRQAAGRGLQLLFYSVGIGQISSEVPQNLSASRPQDRQFILSSKKLLLSDSGFYLCAWSEGRSPSYNEQFFGPGTRLTVL.

The gene calls are TRBV6-5 and TRBJ2-7, with D hard to call. Deletions cut 8 bases from V and 3 bases from J, with 8 bases between. Germline CDR1 reads MNHEY; CDR2 reads SVGAGI. The CDR3 runs to 11 residues. CDR3 sequence reads: CASGLVYEQYF. The CDR3 nucleotides are TGTGCCAGCGGGCTAGTCTACGAGCAGTACTTC.

A single count supports this clone. The V and J genes are TRBV7-3 and TRBJ2-1, with D unresolved. The CDR3 is 13 residues long. Germline lookup yields CDR1 SGHTA and CDR2 FQGTGA. Trimming took off 5 bases at V and 12 bases at J, with 17 bases between the two ends. Here the CDR3 reads CASSPQQSDGQFF. In nucleotides, the CDR3 is TGTGCCAGCAGCCCGCAACAGTCGGACGGGCAGTTCTTC.

The chain is built from TRBV30 and TRBJ2-7; TRBD2 is a possible D gene (6 bases). Germline loops: CDR1 GTSNPN, CDR2 SVGIG (reference sequence). The CDR3 spans 17 residues. Trimming left V 3 bases short and J 3 bases short, with 24 bases between. The CDR3, as DNA: TGTGCCTGGAGCGGGGTCTCATCGGGGGAGTCCTTCTACGAGCAGTACTTC. Translation: CAWSGVSSGESFYEQYF.

The chain links TRBV19 to TRBJ2-7; the D gene is possibly TRBD1 (6 bases). V was shortened by 3 bases and J by 0 bases, with 12 bases between the two germline ends. Germline V lookup: CDR1 LNHDA, CDR2 SQIVND (reference sequence). The CDR3 is made up of 15 amino acids. The CDR3 sequence: CASSIPGVISYEQYF. The DNA for the CDR3 is TGTGCCAGTAGTATCCCAGGGGTGATCTCCTACGAGCAGTACTTC.

The V and J genes are TRBV10-3 and TRBJ2-3, with TRBD2 matching over 9 bases. V was pared by 6 bases and J by 4 bases, with 8 bases of the junction left unmatched. The CDR3 consists of 15 residues. CDR1 is ENHRY, CDR2 SYGVKD, per germline. DNA of the CDR3: TGTGCCATCAGGGGGACTAGCAGTGCTTCAGATACGCAGTATTTT. This gives the protein CAIRGTSSASDTQYF.

CDR3 nucleotide sequence: TGTGCCAGCAGCTTAGAGGGACTAGCGGGAGCGGGTTCCGGGGAGCTGTTTTTT. This translates into CASSLEGLAGAGSGELFF. This chain joins TRBV7-2 and TRBJ2-2, with TRBD2 identical over 14 bases. This CDR3 contains 18 residues. CDR1 and CDR2 from the germline V gene are SGHTA and FQGNSA. Unmatched junction bases numbered 7, after V lost 1 base and J lost 6 bases. The whole variable domain, filled in from reference TRBV7-2 and TRBJ2-2, reads GAGVSQSPSNKVTEKGKDVELRCDPISGHTALYWYRQSLGQGLEFLIYFQGNSAPDKSGLPSDRFSAERTGGSVSTLTIQRTQQEDSAVYLCASSLEGLAGAGSGELFFGEGSRLTVL.

The rearrangement links TRBV7-3 to TRBJ2-7; 9 bases map to TRBD2. This CDR3 has 15 amino acids. J was trimmed by 5 bases and V by 1 base; bases with no gene match: 6. The germline V gene encodes CDR1 SGHTA and CDR2 FQGTGA. The CDR3 DNA reads as TGTGCCAGCAGCTTAAAACTAGCGGGTAATCACGAGCAGTACTTC. Encoded protein: CASSLKLAGNHEQYF.

The V call is TRBV11-2, the J call TRBJ2-7; 9 bases line up with TRBD1. The trim removed 5 bases at V and 2 bases at J, leaving 10 bases unmatched. The CDR3 sequence is 16 residues long. The germline V gene encodes CDR1 SGHAT and CDR2 FQNNGV. CDR3 residues: CASSPAPGQGTYEQYF. DNA of the CDR3: TGTGCCAGCAGCCCGGCTCCGGGACAGGGAACCTACGAGCAGTACTTC.

This clone was observed a handful of times. This chain joins TRBV7-9 and TRBJ2-6; unclear D gene. Trimming pared 4 bases from V and 0 bases from J, leaving 7 bases between. This CDR3 region has 15 residues. The germline CDR1 and CDR2 sequences are SEHNR and FQNEAQ (reference sequence). The chain's CDR3 is CASSSASSGANVLTF. Here the CDR3 DNA reads TGTGCCAGCAGCTCTGCAAGCTCTGGGGCCAACGTCCTGACTTTC.

This clone was picked up one time. This chain joins TRBV19 and TRBJ2-3; 8 bases align to TRBD1. With 5 bases clipped from V and 3 bases from J, the junction kept 7 bases outside the gene matches. The length of the CDR3 is 15 residues. Looked up from germline, CDR1 is LNHDA and CDR2 is SQIVND (reference sequence). The CDR3: CASSATDRETDTQYF. The DNA of the CDR3 is TGTGCCAGTAGTGCCACGGACAGGGAAACAGATACGCAGTATTTT.

This chain uses TRBV10-3 with TRBJ2-5, with D possibly TRBD2 on 5 matching bases. Trimming took 3 bases from V and 5 from J, leaving 7 bases between them. Germline V gives CDR1 ENHRY, CDR2 SYGVKD. This CDR3 has 12 amino acids. Written as DNA, the CDR3 is TGTGCCATCAGTGAAGCGGTCGAGACCCAGTACTTC. Amino acids: CAISEAVETQYF.

The chain combines TRBV4-1 with TRBJ2-3; no reliable D call. V was clipped by 4 bases and J by 4 bases, with 12 bases between them. The CDR3 totals 14 residues. CDR1 is MGHRA and CDR2 is YSYEKL in the germline V gene. The CDR3 DNA reads as TGCGCCAGCAGCCCAAATGAGGCAGCAGATACGCAGTATTTT. Residues: CASSPNEAADTQYF.

The chain joins TRBV9 to TRBJ2-7, with 7 bases identical to TRBD2. CDR3 length: 13 residues. V dropped 1 base and J dropped 7; count of bases not matched to a gene: 5. Germline CDR1 reads SGDLS; CDR2 reads YYNGEE. CDR3: CASSVREGREQYF. CDR3 sequence (DNA): TGTGCCAGCAGCGTAAGGGAGGGCCGGGAGCAGTACTTC.

This sequence joins TRBV7-3 and TRBJ2-1; D possibly corresponds to TRBD2 (5 bases). The V gene lost 5 bases and the J gene lost 0 bases, with 11 bases spanning the gap. Per the germline V gene, CDR1 is SGHTA and CDR2 is FQGTGA. The length of the CDR3 is 15 residues. The DNA of the CDR3 is TGTGCCAGCAGCCCGTCCAGCGGCTCCTACAATGAGCAGTTCTTC. The encoded protein is CASSPSSGSYNEQFF.

The chain uses TRBV7-9 and TRBJ2-7, with D unclear. CDR3 length equals 13 residues. Germline CDR1 is SEHNR and CDR2 is FQNEAQ (reference sequence). V was cut by 2 bases and J by 1 base, with 6 bases left in between. CDR3 in DNA: TGTGCCAGCAGCTTATCCAGGTCCTACGAGCAGTACTTC. Amino acids: CASSLSRSYEQYF.

The rearrangement joins TRBV6-1 to TRBJ1-4, with TRBD1 matching 9 bases. V trimming: 4 bases; J trimming: 6 bases; junction bases outside the gene matches: 9. CDR1 is MNHNS and CDR2 is SASEGT in the germline V gene. The CDR3 is 16 residues long. The CDR3 region is CASSGTYRGRDEKLFF. CDR3 DNA sequence: TGTGCCAGCAGTGGGACATACAGGGGGCGCGATGAAAAACTGTTTTTT.

The J gene is TRBJ2-1, the V gene TRBV7-9; D might be TRBD2 (6 bases). Trimming pared 5 bases from V and 6 bases from J, leaving 20 bases between. The germline V gene has CDR1 SEHNR and CDR2 FQNEAQ (reference sequence). The CDR3 is 16 amino acids. The CDR3 DNA sequence: TGTGCCAGCAGCCCTCAGACTAGTTTCGAAGCCAATGAGCAGTTCTTC. It codes for CASSPQTSFEANEQFF.

This clone was observed a handful of times. This chain connects TRBV9 to TRBJ2-2, with D possibly TRBD1 on 5 matching bases. Germline V lookup: CDR1 SGDLS, CDR2 YYNGEE. The CDR3 length is 15 residues. Trimming took off 0 bases at V and 5 bases at J, with 11 bases between the two ends. The DNA of the CDR3 is TGTGCCAGCAGCGTAGGTGGACACTCGACCGGGGAGCTGTTTTTT. This translates into CASSVGGHSTGELFF.

This chain joins TRBV4-1 and TRBJ2-3; 7 bases line up with TRBD2. The V gene's germline CDR1 is MGHRA and CDR2 YSYEKL. Trimming at V came to 1 base and at J to 0 bases, leaving 16 bases not matched to a gene. The CDR3 totals 20 residues. Here the CDR3 reads CASSQAFSGSGTTSTDTQYF. The CDR3, as DNA: TGCGCCAGCAGCCAAGCCTTTAGCGGGTCCGGCACAACCAGCACAGATACGCAGTATTTT.

This rearrangement joins TRBV19 to TRBJ2-1; D uncertain. V was trimmed by 7 bases and J by 8 bases, leaving 3 bases between them. This CDR3 spans 9 amino acids. Germline loops: CDR1 LNHDA, CDR2 SQIVND (reference sequence). CDR3 in DNA: TGTGCCAGTACCCATGAGCAGTTCTTC. It is translated as CASTHEQFF.

The rearrangement links TRBV7-3 to TRBJ2-1, with a tentative D call TRBD2 (5 bases). The V gene's germline CDR1 is SGHTA and CDR2 FQGTGA. This CDR3 spans 15 amino acids. Trimming removed 1 base from V and 6 bases from J, with 13 bases in between. DNA of the CDR3: TGTGCCAGCAGCTTAAGAGCGGACGAATTCAATGAGCAGTTCTTC. Amino acid sequence: CASSLRADEFNEQFF. The full variable domain, completed using reference TRBV7-3 and TRBJ2-1, is GAGVSQTPSNKVTEKGKYVELRCDPISGHTALYWYRQSLGQGPEFLIYFQGTGAADDSGLPNDRFFAVRPEGSVSTLKIQRTERGDSAVYLCASSLRADEFNEQFFGPGTRLTVL.

The J gene is TRBJ2-3, the V gene TRBV9, with a weak D call TRBD2 (5 bases). Germline values: CDR1 SGDLS, CDR2 YYNGEE. V shed 0 bases and J shed 0 bases, with 11 bases lying between them. CDR3 size: 16 residues. The CDR3 bases are TGTGCCAGCAGCGTAGCTAGCCGACGTAGCACAGATACGCAGTATTTT. As protein: CASSVASRRSTDTQYF.

The chain couples TRBV19 to TRBJ1-1; tentative D call: TRBD1 (6 bases). This CDR3 has 12 amino acids. The germline V and J ends were trimmed by 3 bases and 11 bases, with 13 bases remaining between them. CDR1 is LNHDA and CDR2 is SQIVND in the germline V gene (reference sequence). In nucleotides, the CDR3 is TGTGCCAGTAGTATGCTCGGGACACAGGCTTTCTTT. Translation: CASSMLGTQAFF.

The chain carries TRBV7-9 and TRBJ2-3; TRBD2 aligns across 12 bases. The CDR3 consists of 16 residues. V lost 5 bases and J lost 5; bases outside the gene matches: 8. The V gene's germline CDR1 is SEHNR and CDR2 FQNEAQ (reference sequence). The CDR3 reads CASSGGLAGWGDTQYF. CDR3 DNA: TGTGCCAGCAGCGGCGGACTAGCGGGGTGGGGAGATACGCAGTATTTT. Looking up the rest from reference TRBV7-9 and TRBJ2-3 gives the full variable domain: DTGVSQNPRHKITKRGQNVTFRCDPISEHNRLYWYRQTLGQGPEFLTYFQNEAQLEKSRLLSDRFSAERPKGSFSTLEIQRTEQGDSAMYLCASSGGLAGWGDTQYFGPGTRLTVL.

A remark on this clone: This specimen includes other DNA sequences encoding the same CDR3. The chain couples TRBV5-1 to TRBJ1-5; D not resolved. Germline CDR1 SGHRS, CDR2 YFSETQ. CDR3 length: 16 amino acids. With 5 bases removed from V and 2 bases from J, the gap between germline ends came to 17 bases. CDR3: CASSFGPLGGNQPQHF. The CDR3 DNA reads as TGCGCCAGCAGTTTCGGACCGTTAGGAGGCAATCAGCCCCAGCATTTT.